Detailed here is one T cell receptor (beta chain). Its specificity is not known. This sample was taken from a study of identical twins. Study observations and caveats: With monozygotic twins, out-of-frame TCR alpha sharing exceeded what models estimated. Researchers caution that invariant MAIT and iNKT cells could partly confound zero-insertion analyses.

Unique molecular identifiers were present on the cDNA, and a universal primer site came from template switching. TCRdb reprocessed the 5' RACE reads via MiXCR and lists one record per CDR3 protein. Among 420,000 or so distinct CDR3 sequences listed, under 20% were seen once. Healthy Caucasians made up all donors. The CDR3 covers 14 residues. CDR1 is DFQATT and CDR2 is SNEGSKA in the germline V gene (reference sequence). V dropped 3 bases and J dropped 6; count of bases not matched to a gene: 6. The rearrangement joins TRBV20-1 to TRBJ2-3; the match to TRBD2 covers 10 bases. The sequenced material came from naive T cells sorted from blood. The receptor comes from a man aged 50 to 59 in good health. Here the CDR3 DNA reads TGCAGTGCTAGGAGCGGGGGGGACCCCGATACGCAGTATTTT. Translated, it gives CSARSGGDPDTQYF.